Sequencing of this TCR beta chain was carried out in a study of blood T cell repertoires in COVID-19. In the original processing: Amplifying reference gene primers gave estimates of nucleated cell counts. Sequenced by immunoSEQ multiplex PCR; TCRdb stores in-frame clones only, minus some. From that table come the V and J calls and clone size; the DNA was used to work out D and trimming. In the table there are some 150,000 clones, approximately 88% of which are singletons. CDR3 length: 15 residues. Trimming shortened V by 0 bases and J by 5 bases, and 12 bases separated the two germline ends. Germline CDR1 is SGDLS and CDR2 is YYNGEE. This clone has a single count.

This TCR was recovered from a woman between 45 and 65 years old with acute or convalescent COVID-19. The genes are TRBV9 and TRBJ2-1, with a tentative D call TRBD2 (7 bases). Sample: peripheral blood. As DNA, the CDR3 is TGTGCCAGCAGCGTAGGTTACGGGGGGCACAATGAGCAGTTCTTC. Amino acid sequence: CASSVGYGGHNEQFF.